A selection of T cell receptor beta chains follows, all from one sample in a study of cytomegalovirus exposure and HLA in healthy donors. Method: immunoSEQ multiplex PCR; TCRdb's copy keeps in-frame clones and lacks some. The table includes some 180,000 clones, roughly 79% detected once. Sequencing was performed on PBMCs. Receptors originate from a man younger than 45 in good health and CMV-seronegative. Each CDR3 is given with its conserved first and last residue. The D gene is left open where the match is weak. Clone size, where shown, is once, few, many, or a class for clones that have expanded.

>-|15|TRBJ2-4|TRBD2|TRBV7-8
CASSRASGRRNIQYF
TGTGCCAGCAGCCGAGCTAGCGGGAGGCGGAACATTCAGTACTTC
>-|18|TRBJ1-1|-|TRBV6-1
CASSEALQAGDLYSEAFF
TGTGCCAGCAGTGAAGCGCTTCAGGCAGGCGACCTTTATAGTGAAGCTTTCTTT
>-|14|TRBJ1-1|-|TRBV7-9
CASSLGQLNTEAFF
TGTGCCAGCAGCCTGGGACAATTGAACACTGAAGCTTTCTTT
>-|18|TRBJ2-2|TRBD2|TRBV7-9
CASSLRNWAGEETGELFF
TGTGCCAGCAGCTTACGGAATTGGGCGGGAGAGGAAACCGGGGAGCTGTTTTTT
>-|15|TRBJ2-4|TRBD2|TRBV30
CAWSASGRAKNIQYF
TGTGCCTGGAGTGCTAGCGGGAGAGCCAAAAACATTCAGTACTTC
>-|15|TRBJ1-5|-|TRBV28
CASRTGGNSNQPQHF
TGTGCCAGCAGGACGGGAGGGAATAGCAATCAGCCCCAGCATTTT
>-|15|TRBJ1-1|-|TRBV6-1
CASSLLMTENTEAFF
TGTGCCAGCAGCCTACTCATGACAGAGAACACTGAAGCTTTCTTT
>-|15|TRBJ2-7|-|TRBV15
CATSREASEFYEQYF
TGTGCCACCAGCAGAGAGGCTAGCGAGTTTTACGAGCAGTACTTC
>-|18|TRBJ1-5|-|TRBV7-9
CASSLVVSSENSNQPQHF
TGTGCCAGCAGCTTAGTAGTCTCCTCGGAGAATAGCAATCAGCCCCAGCATTTT
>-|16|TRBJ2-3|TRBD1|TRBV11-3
CASSLTGTGSTDTQYF
TGTGCCAGCAGCTTAACCGGGACAGGGAGCACAGATACGCAGTATTTT
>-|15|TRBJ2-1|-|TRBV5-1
CASSLSGIGGNEQFF
TGCGCCAGCAGCTTGTCGGGGATAGGGGGCAATGAGCAGTTCTTC
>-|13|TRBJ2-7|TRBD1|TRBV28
CASRGQADYEQYF
TGTGCCAGCCGGGGACAGGCTGACTACGAGCAGTACTTC
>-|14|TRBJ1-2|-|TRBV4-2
CASSQEEVVYGYTF
TGTGCCAGCAGCCAAGAAGAAGTAGTCTATGGCTACACCTTC
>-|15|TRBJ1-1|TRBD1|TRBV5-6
CASSLGDRGQTEAFF
TGTGCCAGCAGCTTGGGGGACAGGGGGCAGACTGAAGCTTTCTTT
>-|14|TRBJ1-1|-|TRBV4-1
CASSQLGVDTEAFF
TGCGCCAGCAGCCAACTAGGGGTGGACACTGAAGCTTTCTTT
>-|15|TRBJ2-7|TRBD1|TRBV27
CASSSDRVGSYEQYF
TGTGCCAGCAGTTCGGACAGGGTCGGCTCCTACGAGCAGTACTTC
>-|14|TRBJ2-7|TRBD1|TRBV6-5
CASRTGGGTYEQYF
TGTGCCAGCAGAACAGGGGGTGGCACCTACGAGCAGTACTTC
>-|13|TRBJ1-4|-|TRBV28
CASSSGVREKLFF
TGTGCCAGCAGTTCAGGGGTGCGGGAAAAACTGTTTTTT
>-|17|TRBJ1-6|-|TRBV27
CASSLFGSTGVYSPLHF
TGTGCCAGCAGTTTATTCGGCTCGACAGGCGTATATTCACCCCTCCACTTT
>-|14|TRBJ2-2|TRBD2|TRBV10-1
CASSGGRATGELFF
TGCGCCAGCAGTGGTGGGAGGGCGACCGGGGAGCTGTTTTTT
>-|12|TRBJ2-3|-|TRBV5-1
CASGPGEDTQYF
TGCGCCAGCGGTCCGGGGGAAGATACGCAGTATTTT
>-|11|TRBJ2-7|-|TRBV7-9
CASSPQTGPDF
TGTGCCAGCAGCCCGCAGACGGGTCCAGACTTC
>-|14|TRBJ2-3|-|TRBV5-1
CASSTTGSTDTQYF
TGCGCCAGCAGCACCACGGGTAGCACAGATACGCAGTATTTT
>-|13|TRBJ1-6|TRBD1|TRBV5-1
CASRGQNNSPLHF
TGCGCCAGCAGGGGACAGAATAATTCACCCCTCCACTTT
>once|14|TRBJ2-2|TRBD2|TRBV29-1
CSVWTSGRTGELFF
TGCAGCGTTTGGACTAGCGGGAGGACCGGGGAGCTGTTTTTT
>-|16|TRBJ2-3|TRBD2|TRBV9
CASSDTTSGSVGTQYF
TGTGCCAGCAGTGATACGACTAGCGGGAGTGTAGGTACGCAGTATTTT
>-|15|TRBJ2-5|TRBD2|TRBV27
CASSSFLREGGTQYF
TGTGCCAGCAGTTCGTTCTTGCGGGAGGGTGGGACCCAGTACTTC
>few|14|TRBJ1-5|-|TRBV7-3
CASSVSPGDQPQHF
TGTGCCAGCAGCGTAAGTCCGGGGGATCAGCCCCAGCATTTT
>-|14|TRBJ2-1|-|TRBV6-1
CASTWDNSYNEQFF
TGTGCCAGCACGTGGGACAACTCCTACAATGAGCAGTTCTTC
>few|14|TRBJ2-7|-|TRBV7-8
CASSVNRANYEQYF
TGTGCCAGCAGCGTTAACAGGGCCAACTACGAGCAGTACTTC
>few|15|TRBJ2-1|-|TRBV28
CASSFRGLSHNEQFF
TGTGCCAGCAGTTTCCGTGGACTATCCCACAATGAGCAGTTCTTC
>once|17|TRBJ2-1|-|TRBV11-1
CASSLEGWTKDYNEQFF
TGTGCCAGCAGCCTGGAGGGATGGACCAAAGACTACAATGAGCAGTTCTTC
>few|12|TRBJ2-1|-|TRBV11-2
CASSLAGIRQFF
TGTGCCAGCAGCTTGGCCGGGATCCGTCAGTTCTTC
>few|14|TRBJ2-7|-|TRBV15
CATSRAQGGNEQYF
TGTGCCACCAGCAGAGCCCAGGGGGGAAACGAGCAGTACTTC
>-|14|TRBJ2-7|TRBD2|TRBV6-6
CASKPPGGGDEQYF
TGTGCCAGCAAACCTCCGGGAGGCGGGGACGAGCAGTACTTC
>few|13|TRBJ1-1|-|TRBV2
CASSRRENTEAFF
TGTGCCAGCAGTCGACGGGAGAACACTGAAGCTTTCTTT
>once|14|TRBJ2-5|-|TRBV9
CASSPGSVQETQYF
TGTGCCAGCAGCCCCGGGTCGGTCCAAGAGACCCAGTACTTC
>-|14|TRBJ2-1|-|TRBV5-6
CASSLVIGRNEQFF
TGTGCCAGCAGCTTGGTCATAGGGAGGAATGAGCAGTTCTTC
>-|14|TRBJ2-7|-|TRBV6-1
CASSEGAARGEQYF
TGTGCCAGCAGTGAAGGGGCAGCAAGGGGCGAGCAGTACTTC
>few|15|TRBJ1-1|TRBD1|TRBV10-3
CAITITGVGNTEAFF
TGTGCCATCACGATCACAGGGGTGGGGAACACTGAAGCTTTCTTT
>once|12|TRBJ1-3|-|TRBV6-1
CVTGYSGNTIYF
TGTGTTACAGGGTACTCTGGAAACACCATATATTTT
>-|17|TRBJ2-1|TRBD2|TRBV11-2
CASSLEFDGGGYSEQFF
TGTGCCAGCAGCTTAGAATTCGACGGGGGAGGGTACTCCGAGCAGTTCTTC
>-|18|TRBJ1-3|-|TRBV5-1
CASSLFTGGGSAGNTIYF
TGCGCCAGCAGCTTGTTCACGGGGGGGGGCAGCGCTGGAAACACCATATATTTT
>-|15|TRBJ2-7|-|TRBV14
CASSPRQARTYEQYF
TGTGCCAGCAGCCCTCGACAGGCACGAACCTACGAGCAGTACTTC
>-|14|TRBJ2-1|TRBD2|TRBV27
CASRLAGTNNEQFF
TGTGCCAGCAGACTAGCGGGAACCAACAATGAGCAGTTCTTC
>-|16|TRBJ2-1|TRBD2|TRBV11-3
CASSLGGRASYNEQFF
TGTGCCAGCAGCTTAGGCGGGAGGGCCTCCTACAATGAGCAGTTCTTC
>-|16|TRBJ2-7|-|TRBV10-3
CAISESIYDSTYEQYF
TGTGCCATCAGTGAGTCGATATACGACAGCACTTACGAGCAGTACTTC
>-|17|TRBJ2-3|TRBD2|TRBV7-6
CASSSSGSPLGTDTQYF
TGTGCCAGCAGCTCTAGCGGGAGCCCCCTTGGCACAGATACGCAGTATTTT
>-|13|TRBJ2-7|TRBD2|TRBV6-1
CASRSSGSYEQYF
TGTGCCAGCAGGTCTAGCGGGAGCTACGAGCAGTACTTC